A selection of T cell receptor beta chains follows, all from one sample in a study of blood T cell repertoires in COVID-19. Assay used: immunoSEQ multiplex PCR; TCRdb lists only in-frame clones, some missing. The sample lists about 80,000 clones, 91% seen once, with over 1.5% in the top ten. Sequencing input: peripheral blood. The receptors come from a woman between 50 and 59 years old in a cohort sampled during active COVID-19. Both conserved end residues are part of each CDR3. Each record gives: V gene, D gene, J gene, CDR3 protein. D genes are given only for firm matches.

TRBV5-1	.	TRBJ1-2	CASSPLGTSQDYGYTF
TRBV5-6	.	TRBJ1-5	CASSLDGQLGNQPQHF
TRBV19	TRBD1	TRBJ2-5	CASSVTGVQETQYF
TRBV18	.	TRBJ2-5	CASSPYREETQYF
TRBV6-1	TRBD2	TRBJ2-7	CASSETSGSYEQYF
TRBV2	.	TRBJ1-1	CASSEVGNNPQAFF
TRBV11-1	TRBD1	TRBJ2-1	CASSLVQGAFNEQFF
TRBV10-3	TRBD1	TRBJ2-1	CAIRTGSNEQFF
TRBV7-9	.	TRBJ2-5	CASSSSEGRETQYF
TRBV10-1	.	TRBJ1-2	CASSESKEEANYGYTF
TRBV10-1	.	TRBJ2-3	CASSERGSGDTQYF
TRBV13	.	TRBJ2-7	CASSLLGPPYEQYF
TRBV10-3	TRBD2	TRBJ2-1	CAISGGTSGRESSYNEQFF
TRBV27	.	TRBJ2-6	CASSLKGGSGANVLTF